This TCR beta chain derives from a study of OX40 agonist ivuxolimab in advanced cancers. Study-level information: Enrollees could have had prior anti-PD-1, anti-PD-L1 or anti-CTLA-4 therapy, which under 50% had received. Partial responses were observed in three patients, of whom one had hepatocellular carcinoma and two had cutaneous melanoma.

Using immunoSEQ multiplex PCR, the repertoire was profiled, and TCRdb retains in-frame clones only, with some absent. Of tens of thousands of clones listed, 65% to 85% are singletons. About this clone: Antigen unknown.

Overall study results and limits: Partly responding patients at 0.1-3.0 mg/kg showed some of the smallest clonal expansion.

Peripheral blood came from all dose cohorts at three timepoints. Trimming removed 4 bases at V and 0 bases at J, with 13 bases between. CDR3 size: 15 residues. This TCR came from an adult with an advanced solid tumor such as melanoma, head and neck, liver or kidney cancer. The chain recombines TRBV23-1 with TRBJ2-7; tentatively, D is TRBD1 or TRBD2 (5 bases each). TRBV23-1 is treated as an ORF (open reading frame) with a function not yet certain. Sample: CD4+ or CD8+ T cells sorted from blood, taken in a trial of the OX40 agonist ivuxolimab. CDR3 nucleotides: TGCGCCAGCAGTCTTACTCGGGGCAGCTCCTACGAGCAGTACTTC. It codes for CASSLTRGSSYEQYF.